Here is one TCR beta chain with its context. The data derive from a study of blood T cell repertoires in COVID-19. Background on the study: Sources were T cells, B-cell-depleted T cells, or PBMCs; the material itself was cDNA or gDNA.

V shed 5 bases, J shed 7 bases, and the junction held 5 bases outside the gene matches. The V gene's germline CDR1 is MNHEY and CDR2 SVGEGT. The CDR3 length is 13 residues. In the authors' workflow: Amplified reference gene primers provided the basis for estimating nucleated cell counts. Produced via immunoSEQ multiplex PCR; TCRdb's table is partial and in-frame only. The V and J calls and clone size come from that table; D and trimming were worked out from the DNA. The profile covers about 210,000 clones, with just under 85% appearing a single time and 7.6% taken by the ten largest. This clonotype originated in a woman aged 45-65 years with active or convalescent COVID-19. The specimen sequenced was peripheral blood. The rearrangement links TRBV6-2 or TRBV6-3 to TRBJ2-4, with 7 bases that match TRBD2. The CDR3 nucleotides read TGTGCCAGCAGTCCGAGCGGGATCAACATTCAGTACTTC. Its protein is CASSPSGINIQYF.